This T cell receptor (beta chain) originates from a study of blood T cell repertoires in COVID-19. Study details: Samples of COVID-19 (acute and convalescent) were obtained from the United States, Italy and Spain. The analysed material was cDNA or gDNA that came from T cells, B-cell-depleted T cells, or PBMCs.

Original processing notes: Amplification of reference gene primers provided the estimated nucleated cell counts. Assay used: immunoSEQ multiplex PCR; TCRdb lists only in-frame clones, some missing. From that table come the V and J calls and clone size; the DNA was used to work out D and trimming. Of fewer than 250,000 clones listed, roughly nine tenths are singletons. The sample consisted of peripheral blood. This receptor was obtained from a woman between 65 and 79 years old with acute or convalescent COVID-19.

Written as DNA, the CDR3 is TGTGCCAGCTCAGCCCGACAGGTTTCCCAAGAGACCCAGTACTTC. Translating it yields CASSARQVSQETQYF. The V call is TRBV18, the J call TRBJ2-5; possible D gene TRBD1, 6 bases. Germline CDR1 reads KGHSH; CDR2 reads LQKENI. Trimming pared 5 bases from V and 1 base from J, leaving 14 bases between. The CDR3 is 15 amino acids.